The clone carrying this T cell receptor (beta chain) was seen many times. Its antigen is currently unknown. TCRdb analysed the 5' RACE reads with MiXCR anew, one entry per CDR3 protein. The sample lists around 770,000 distinct CDR3 sequences, around 20% occurring once. This CDR3 is 16 amino acids long. Trimming stripped 5 bases from V and 2 bases from J, with 17 bases between. The data derive from a study of CD8 T cells in ankylosing spondylitis. Study-level results: Relatively scarce in peripheral blood, disease-linked clones were CD8+. A TCR beta motif of under ten highly homologous variants seemed to mark ankylosing spondylitis blood. Both synovial fluid and blood in reactive arthritis had previously been reported to carry some motif variants.

The gene calls are TRBV12-3 or TRBV12-4 and TRBJ2-3; D possibly corresponds to TRBD2 (7 bases). The sample was blood, either unsorted or a sorted T cell fraction (not recorded which). The sequence was collected from a male donor with ankylosing spondylitis. The CDR3 region is CASSPSVGGHTDTQYF. In DNA form, the CDR3 reads TGTGCCAGCAGTCCCTCAGTGGGGGGGCACACAGATACGCAGTATTTT.